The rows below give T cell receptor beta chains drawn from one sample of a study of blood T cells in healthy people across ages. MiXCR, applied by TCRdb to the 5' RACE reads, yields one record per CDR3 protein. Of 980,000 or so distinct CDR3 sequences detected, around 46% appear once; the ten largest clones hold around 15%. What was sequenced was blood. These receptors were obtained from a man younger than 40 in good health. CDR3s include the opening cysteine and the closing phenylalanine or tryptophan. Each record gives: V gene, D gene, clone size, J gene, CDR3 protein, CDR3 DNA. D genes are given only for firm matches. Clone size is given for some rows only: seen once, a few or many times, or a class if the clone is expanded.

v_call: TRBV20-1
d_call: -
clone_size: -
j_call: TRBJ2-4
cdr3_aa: CSVAGQALAKNIQYF
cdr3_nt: TGCAGTGTCGCCGGGCAGGCCCTAGCCAAAAACATTCAGTACTTC

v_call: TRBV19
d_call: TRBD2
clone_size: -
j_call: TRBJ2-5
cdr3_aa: CASSTPGLAAYNEQYF
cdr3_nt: TGTGCCAGTAGCACACCGGGACTAGCGGCCTACAATGAGCAGTACTTC

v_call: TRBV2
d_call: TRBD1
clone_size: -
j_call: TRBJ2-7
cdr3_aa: CASSAGTGVISYHEQYF
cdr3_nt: TGTGCCAGCAGCGCAGGGACAGGGGTCATAAGCTACCACGAGCAGTACTTC

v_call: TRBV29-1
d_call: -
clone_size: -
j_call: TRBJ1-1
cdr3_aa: CSVEDLPGGAPEAFF
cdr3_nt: TGCAGCGTTGAAGATTTGCCGGGAGGAGCACCTGAAGCTTTCTTT

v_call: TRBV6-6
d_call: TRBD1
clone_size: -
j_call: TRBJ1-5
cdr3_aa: CASSQGGGADSNQPQHF
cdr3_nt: TGTGCCAGCAGCCAGGGGGGAGGGGCGGATAGCAATCAGCCCCAGCATTTT

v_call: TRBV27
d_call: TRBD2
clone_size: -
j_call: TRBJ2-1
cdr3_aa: CASSTSYGTSGTYNEQFF
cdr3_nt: TGTGCCAGCAGTACTTCATACGGGACTAGCGGAACCTACAATGAGCAGTTCTTC

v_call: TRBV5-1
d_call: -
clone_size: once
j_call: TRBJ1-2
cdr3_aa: CASSWEEGTAYGYTF
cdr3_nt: TGCGCCAGCAGCTGGGAGGAGGGGACCGCCTATGGCTACACCTTC

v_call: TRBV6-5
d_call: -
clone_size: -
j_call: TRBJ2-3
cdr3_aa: CASSWDHTDTQYF
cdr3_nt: TGTGCCAGCAGTTGGGACCATACAGATACGCAGTATTTT

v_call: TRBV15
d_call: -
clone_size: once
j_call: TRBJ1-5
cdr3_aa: CATSRVPRGWLLNQPQHF
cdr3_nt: TGTGCCACCAGCAGAGTCCCGAGGGGGTGGCTCTTAAATCAGCCCCAGCATTTT

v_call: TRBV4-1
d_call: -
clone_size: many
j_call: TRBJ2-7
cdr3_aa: CASSQGSEGSYEQYF
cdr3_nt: TGCGCCAGCAGCCAGGGATCGGAGGGCTCCTACGAGCAGTACTTC

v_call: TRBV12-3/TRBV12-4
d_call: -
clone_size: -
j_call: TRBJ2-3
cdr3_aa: CASSSQSLYADAQYF
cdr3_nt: TGTGCCAGCAGTTCGCAGAGTCTCTACGCAGATGCGCAGTATTTT

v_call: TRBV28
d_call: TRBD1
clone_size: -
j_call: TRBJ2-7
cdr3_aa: CASTRGQGAPYEQYF
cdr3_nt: TGTGCCAGCACCCGAGGACAGGGGGCCCCCTACGAGCAGTACTTC

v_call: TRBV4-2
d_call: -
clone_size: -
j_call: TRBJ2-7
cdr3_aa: CASSQDLAVLGDEQYF
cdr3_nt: TGTGCCAGCAGCCAAGATCTCGCAGTCCTGGGGGACGAGCAGTACTTC

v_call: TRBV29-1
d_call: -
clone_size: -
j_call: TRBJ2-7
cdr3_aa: CSVEMSTYEQYF
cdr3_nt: TGCAGCGTTGAAATGTCGACCTACGAGCAGTACTTC

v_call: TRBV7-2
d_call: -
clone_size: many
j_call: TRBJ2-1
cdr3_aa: CASSSYRNEQFF
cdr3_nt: TGTGCCAGCAGCTCGTACCGTAATGAGCAGTTCTTC

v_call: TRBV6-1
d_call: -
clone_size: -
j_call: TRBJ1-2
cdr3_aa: CASNPGKGFGANYGYTF
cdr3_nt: TGTGCCAGCAACCCAGGGAAGGGGTTCGGAGCTAACTATGGCTACACCTTC

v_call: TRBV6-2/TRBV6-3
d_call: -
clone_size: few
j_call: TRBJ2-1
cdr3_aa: CASSSLDPEQFF
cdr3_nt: TGTGCCAGCAGCTCCCTGGACCCAGAGCAGTTCTTC

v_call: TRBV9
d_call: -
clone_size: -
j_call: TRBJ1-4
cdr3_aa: CASSSAGAINEKLFF
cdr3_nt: TGTGCCAGCAGCTCAGCAGGGGCTATTAATGAAAAACTGTTTTTT

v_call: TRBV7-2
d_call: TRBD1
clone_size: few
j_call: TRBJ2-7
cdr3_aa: CASSQGTAAYEQYF
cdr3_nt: TGTGCCAGCAGCCAAGGGACAGCCGCCTACGAGCAGTACTTC

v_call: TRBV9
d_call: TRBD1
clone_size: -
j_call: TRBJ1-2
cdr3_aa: CASSEWAGQGDGYTF
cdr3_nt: TGTGCCAGCAGCGAGTGGGCAGGACAGGGGGATGGCTACACCTTC

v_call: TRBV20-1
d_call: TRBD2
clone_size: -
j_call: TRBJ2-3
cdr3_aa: CSARASGDTQYF
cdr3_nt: TGCAGTGCTAGAGCTAGCGGAGATACGCAGTATTTT

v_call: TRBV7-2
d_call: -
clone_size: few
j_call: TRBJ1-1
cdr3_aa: CASSLALSSAFF
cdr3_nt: TGTGCCAGCAGCTTAGCCCTCAGTAGCGCTTTCTTT

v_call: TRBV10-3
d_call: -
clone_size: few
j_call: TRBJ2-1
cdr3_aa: CAISESLQGGMINEQFF
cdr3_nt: TGTGCCATCAGTGAGTCTTTACAGGGAGGTATGATCAATGAGCAGTTCTTC

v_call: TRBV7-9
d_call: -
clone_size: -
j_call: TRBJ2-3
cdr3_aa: CASSLEGFSTDTQYF
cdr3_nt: TGTGCCAGCAGCTTAGAAGGGTTTAGCACAGATACGCAGTATTTT

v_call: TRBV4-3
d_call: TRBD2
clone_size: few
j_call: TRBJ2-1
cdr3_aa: CASSQAAGGLYNEQFF
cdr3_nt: TGCGCCAGCAGCCAGGCAGCGGGGGGGCTTTACAATGAGCAGTTCTTC

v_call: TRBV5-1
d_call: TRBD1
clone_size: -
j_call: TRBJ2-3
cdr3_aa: CASSVRDRDTDTQYF
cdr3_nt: TGCGCCAGCAGCGTCCGGGACAGGGACACAGATACGCAGTATTTT

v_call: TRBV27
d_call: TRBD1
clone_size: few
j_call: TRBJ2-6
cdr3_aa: CASSPQGWVLSGANVLTF
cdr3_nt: TGTGCCAGCAGCCCACAGGGGTGGGTCCTCTCTGGGGCCAACGTCCTGACTTTC

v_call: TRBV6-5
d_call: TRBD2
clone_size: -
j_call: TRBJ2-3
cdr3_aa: CASRHGLAGTDTQYF
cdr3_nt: TGTGCCAGCAGACACGGACTAGCGGGCACAGATACGCAGTATTTT

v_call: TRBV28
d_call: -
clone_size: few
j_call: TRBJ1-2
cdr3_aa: CASSPRIGYTF
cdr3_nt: TGTGCCAGCAGTCCCCGGATAGGCTACACCTTC

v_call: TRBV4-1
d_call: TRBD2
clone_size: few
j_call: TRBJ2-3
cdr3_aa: CASSQETSGNTDTQYF
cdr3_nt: TGCGCCAGCAGCCAAGAGACTAGCGGCAACACAGATACGCAGTATTTT

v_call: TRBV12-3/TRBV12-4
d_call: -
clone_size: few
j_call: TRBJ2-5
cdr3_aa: CASSPTSLQETQYF
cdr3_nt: TGTGCCAGCAGCCCTACTAGTCTCCAAGAGACCCAGTACTTC

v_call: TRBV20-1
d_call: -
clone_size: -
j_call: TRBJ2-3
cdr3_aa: CSARGTGLVASTDTQYF
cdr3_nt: TGCAGTGCTAGGGGTACTGGACTTGTAGCTAGCACAGATACGCAGTATTTT

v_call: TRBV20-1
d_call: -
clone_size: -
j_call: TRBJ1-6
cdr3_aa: CSASGGDSPLHF
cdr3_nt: TGCAGTGCTAGTGGAGGGGATTCACCCCTCCACTTT

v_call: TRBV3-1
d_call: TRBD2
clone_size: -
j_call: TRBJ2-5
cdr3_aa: CASSPAGLAVETQYF
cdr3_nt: TGTGCCAGCAGCCCCGCGGGACTAGCGGTAGAGACCCAGTACTTC

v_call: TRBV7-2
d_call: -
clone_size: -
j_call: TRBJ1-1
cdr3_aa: CASSTRTAQAFF
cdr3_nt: TGTGCCAGCAGCACCCGTACAGCGCAAGCTTTCTTT

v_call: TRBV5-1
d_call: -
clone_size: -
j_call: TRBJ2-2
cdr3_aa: CASSLDGMKTGELFF
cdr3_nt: TGCGCCAGCAGCTTGGACGGGATGAAGACCGGGGAGCTGTTTTTT

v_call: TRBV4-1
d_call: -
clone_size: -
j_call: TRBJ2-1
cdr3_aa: CASSPGLSSHNEQFF
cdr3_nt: TGCGCCAGCAGCCCGGGGTTGAGCTCCCACAATGAGCAGTTCTTC

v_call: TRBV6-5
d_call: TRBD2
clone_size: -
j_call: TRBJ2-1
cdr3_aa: CASSHQANGGVYNEQFF
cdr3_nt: TGTGCCAGCAGTCACCAGGCTAACGGGGGGGTATACAATGAGCAGTTCTTC

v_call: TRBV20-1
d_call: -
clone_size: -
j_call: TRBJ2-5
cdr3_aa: CSARDIGASHQETQYF
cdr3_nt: TGCAGTGCTAGAGATATAGGGGCCAGCCACCAAGAGACCCAGTACTTC

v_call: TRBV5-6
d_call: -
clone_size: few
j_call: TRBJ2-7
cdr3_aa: CASSLGDTRQNEQYF
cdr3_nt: TGTGCCAGCAGCTTGGGCGACACTCGACAGAACGAGCAGTACTTC

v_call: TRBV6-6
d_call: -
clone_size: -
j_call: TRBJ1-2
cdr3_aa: CASTIGDNYGYTF
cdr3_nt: TGTGCCAGCACCATTGGGGATAACTATGGCTACACCTTC

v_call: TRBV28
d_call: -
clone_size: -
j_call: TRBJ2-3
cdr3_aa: CASTPPLGESTDTQYF
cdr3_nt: TGTGCCAGCACCCCTCCGTTAGGGGAGAGCACAGATACGCAGTATTTT

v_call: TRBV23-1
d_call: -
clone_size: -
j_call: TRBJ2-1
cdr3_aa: CASSQYKDNEQFF
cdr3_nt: TGCGCCAGCAGTCAATACAAGGACAATGAGCAGTTCTTC

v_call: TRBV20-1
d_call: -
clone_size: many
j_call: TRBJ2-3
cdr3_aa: CSATPRLYGGYTDTQYF
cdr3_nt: TGCAGTGCCACCCCCCGATTATACGGGGGATACACAGATACGCAGTATTTT

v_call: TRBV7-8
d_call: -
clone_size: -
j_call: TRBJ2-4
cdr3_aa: CASSLGTGRKNIQYF
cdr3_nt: TGTGCCAGCAGCTTAGGTACAGGTAGGAAAAACATTCAGTACTTC

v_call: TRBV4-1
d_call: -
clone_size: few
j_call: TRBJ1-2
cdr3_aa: CASSQYNLGWGYTF
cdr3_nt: TGCGCCAGCAGCCAATATAATCTGGGCTGGGGCTACACCTTC

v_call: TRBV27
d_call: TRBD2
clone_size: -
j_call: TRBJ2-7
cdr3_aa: CASSAGLALYEQYF
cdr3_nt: TGTGCCAGCAGTGCGGGACTAGCGCTCTACGAGCAGTACTTC

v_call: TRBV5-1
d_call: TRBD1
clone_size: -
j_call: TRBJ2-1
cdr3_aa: CASSQDRVRASSYNEQFF
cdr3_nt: TGCGCCAGCAGCCAGGACAGGGTACGTGCGAGCTCCTACAATGAGCAGTTCTTC

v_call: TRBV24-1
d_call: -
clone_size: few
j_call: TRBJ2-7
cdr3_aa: CATGKNNEQYF
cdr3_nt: TGTGCCACCGGGAAAAATAACGAGCAGTACTTC

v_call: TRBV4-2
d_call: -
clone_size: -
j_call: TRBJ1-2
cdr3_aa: CASSQDPAAQGYGYTF
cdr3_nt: TGTGCCAGCAGCCAAGATCCGGCAGCCCAAGGCTATGGCTACACCTTC

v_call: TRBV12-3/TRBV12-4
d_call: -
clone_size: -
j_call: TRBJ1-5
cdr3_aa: CASRIGGGQPQHF
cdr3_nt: TGTGCCAGCAGGATTGGGGGGGGTCAGCCCCAGCATTTT

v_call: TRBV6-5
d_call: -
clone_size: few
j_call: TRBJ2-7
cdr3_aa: CASSYSSVFPYEQYF
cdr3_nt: TGTGCCAGCAGTTACTCGTCCGTATTCCCCTACGAGCAGTACTTC